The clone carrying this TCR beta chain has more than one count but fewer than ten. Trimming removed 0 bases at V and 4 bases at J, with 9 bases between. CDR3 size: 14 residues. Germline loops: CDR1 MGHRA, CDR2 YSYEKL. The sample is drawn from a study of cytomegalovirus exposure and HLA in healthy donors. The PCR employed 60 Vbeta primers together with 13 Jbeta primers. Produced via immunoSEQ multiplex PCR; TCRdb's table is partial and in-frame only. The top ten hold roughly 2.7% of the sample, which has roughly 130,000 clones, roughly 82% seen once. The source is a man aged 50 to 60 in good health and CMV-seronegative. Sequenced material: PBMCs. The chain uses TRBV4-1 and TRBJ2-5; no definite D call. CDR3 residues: CASSQEGSRETQYF. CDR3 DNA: TGCGCCAGCAGCCAAGAGGGTAGCCGAGAGACCCAGTACTTC.